This T cell receptor beta chain was captured by sequencing in a study of human T cells and chemical hapten exposure. As for the study in general: Per-sample TCR yield variation was attributed mainly to small pooled library volume differences.

This CDR3 comprises 15 residues. V gave up 0 bases and J gave up 1 base, with 11 bases separating them. CDR1 is SGHNT and CDR2 is YYREEE in the germline V gene (reference sequence). General study points: TCRs whose frequency exceeded 1 in 1000 remained the same following DPC sensitization.

As for time point: patch test 2, 6 weeks after DPC sensitization. Noted treatment: therapeutic diphenylcyclopropenone sensitization with weekly scalp DPC. To note about this clonotype: Its specificity is not known.

How the authors handled the data: Counting gave a median of approximately 97,000 TCRs per sample, with values ranging from 23,224 to 690,600. TCRdb reprocessed the RACE reads via MiXCR and lists one record per CDR3 protein. For this entry, the V and J calls and clone size follow TCRdb and not the study's own pipeline. Here the sample spans approximately 120,000 distinct CDR3 sequences, roughly 10% being singletons. The J gene is TRBJ2-7, the V gene TRBV5-4, with a tentative D call TRBD2 (6 bases). The clonotype comes from a woman aged 40 to 49 with alopecia areata. Some clones in this sample may be carry-over from other donors' samples. The source was whole blood, collected in connection with sensitization to the hapten diphenylcyclopropenone (DPC). The CDR3 sequence: CASSLDGSPSYEQYF. CDR3 sequence (DNA): TGTGCCAGCAGCTTGGACGGGAGCCCATCCTACGAGCAGTACTTC.